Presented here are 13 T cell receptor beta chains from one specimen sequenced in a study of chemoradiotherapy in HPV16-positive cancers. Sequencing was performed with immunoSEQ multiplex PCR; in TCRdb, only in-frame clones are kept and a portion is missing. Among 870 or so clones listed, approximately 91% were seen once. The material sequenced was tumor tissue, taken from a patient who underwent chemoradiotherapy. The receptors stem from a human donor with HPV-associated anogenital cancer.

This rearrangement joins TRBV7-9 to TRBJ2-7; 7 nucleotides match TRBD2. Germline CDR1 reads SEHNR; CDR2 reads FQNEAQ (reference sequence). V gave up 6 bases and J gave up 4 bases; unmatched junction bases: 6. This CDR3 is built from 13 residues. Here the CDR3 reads CASRDGLEYEQYF. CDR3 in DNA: TGTGCCAGCAGAGACGGACTAGAATACGAGCAGTACTTC.

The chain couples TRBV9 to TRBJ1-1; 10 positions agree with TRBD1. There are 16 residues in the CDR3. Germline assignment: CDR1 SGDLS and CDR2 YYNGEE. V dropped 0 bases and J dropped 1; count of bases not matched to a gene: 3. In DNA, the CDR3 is TGTGCCAGCAGCGTAGGGGGGACAGGGGCGAACACTGAAGCTTTCTTT. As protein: CASSVGGTGANTEAFF.

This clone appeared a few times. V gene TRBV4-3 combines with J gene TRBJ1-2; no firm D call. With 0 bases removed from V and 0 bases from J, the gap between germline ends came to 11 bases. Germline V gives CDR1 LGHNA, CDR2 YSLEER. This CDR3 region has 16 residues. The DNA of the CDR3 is TGCGCCAGCAGCCAAGATAAGAAAGGGACTAACTATGGCTACACCTTC. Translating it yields CASSQDKKGTNYGYTF.

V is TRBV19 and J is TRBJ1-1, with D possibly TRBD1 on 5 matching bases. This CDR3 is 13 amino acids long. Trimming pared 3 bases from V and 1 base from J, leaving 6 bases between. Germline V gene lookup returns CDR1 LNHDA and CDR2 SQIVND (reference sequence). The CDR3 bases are TGTGCCAGTAGTATCACAGGGAACACTGAAGCTTTCTTT. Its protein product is CASSITGNTEAFF.

In nucleotides, the CDR3 is TGTGCCATCAAAGAAGCCTACCAAGAGACCCAGTACTTC. Amino acid sequence: CAIKEAYQETQYF. V usage is TRBV10-3 and J usage is TRBJ2-5; D gene ambiguous. Germline CDR1 and CDR2: ENHRY and SYGVKD. V was shortened by 7 bases and J by 0 bases, with 9 bases between the two germline ends. This CDR3 region has 13 residues.

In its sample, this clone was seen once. CDR3 loop: CASTKGGITDTQYF. For the CDR3, the DNA is TGTGCCAGTACTAAGGGGGGGATAACCGATACGCAGTATTTT. The V call is TRBV19, the J call TRBJ2-3; a weak D match, TRBD2 (7 bases). The CDR3 has 14 amino acids. Trimming took 7 bases from V and 6 from J, leaving 17 bases between them. Germline V gene data show CDR1 as LNHDA and CDR2 as SQIVND (reference sequence).

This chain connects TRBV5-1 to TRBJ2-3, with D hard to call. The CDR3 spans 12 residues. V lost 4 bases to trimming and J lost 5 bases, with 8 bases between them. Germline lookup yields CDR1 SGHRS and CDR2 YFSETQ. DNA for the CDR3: TGCGCCAGCAGCCCACGAGGAGATACGCAGTATTTT. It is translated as CASSPRGDTQYF.

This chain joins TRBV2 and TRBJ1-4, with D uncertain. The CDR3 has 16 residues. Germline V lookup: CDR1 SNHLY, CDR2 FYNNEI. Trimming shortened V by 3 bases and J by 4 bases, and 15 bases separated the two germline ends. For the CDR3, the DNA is TGTGCCAGCAGTGAGGGTCGGTTCAGAAGTAATGAAAAACTGTTTTTT. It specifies CASSEGRFRSNEKLFF.

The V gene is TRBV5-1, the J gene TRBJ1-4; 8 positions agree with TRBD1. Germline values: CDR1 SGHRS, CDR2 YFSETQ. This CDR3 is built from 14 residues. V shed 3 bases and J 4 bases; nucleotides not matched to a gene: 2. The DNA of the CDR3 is TGCGCCAGCAGCTCCGGACAGGGTAATGAAAAACTGTTTTTT. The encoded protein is CASSSGQGNEKLFF. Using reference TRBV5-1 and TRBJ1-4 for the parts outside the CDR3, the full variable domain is KAGVTQTPRYLIKTRGQQVTLSCSPISGHRSVSWYQQTPGQGLQFLFEYFSETQRNKGNFPGRFSGRQFSNSRSEMNVSTLELGDSALYLCASSSGQGNEKLFFGSGTQLSVL.

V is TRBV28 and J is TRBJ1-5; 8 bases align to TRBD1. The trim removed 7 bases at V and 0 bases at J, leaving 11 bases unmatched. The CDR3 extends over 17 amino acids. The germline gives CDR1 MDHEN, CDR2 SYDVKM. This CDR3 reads CASMDREGYYSNQPQHF. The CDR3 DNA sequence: TGTGCCAGCATGGACAGGGAAGGGTATTATAGCAATCAGCCCCAGCATTTT.

DNA for the CDR3: TGTGCCACCAGCAGAGATCTCAGGGGTACCTACGAGCAGTACTTC. This codes for CATSRDLRGTYEQYF. V usage is TRBV15 and J usage is TRBJ2-7; perhaps TRBD1 as D (6 bases). Per the germline V gene, CDR1 is LNHNV and CDR2 is YYDKDF (reference sequence). The CDR3 covers 15 residues. V was shortened by 0 bases and J by 2 bases, with 11 bases between the two germline ends.

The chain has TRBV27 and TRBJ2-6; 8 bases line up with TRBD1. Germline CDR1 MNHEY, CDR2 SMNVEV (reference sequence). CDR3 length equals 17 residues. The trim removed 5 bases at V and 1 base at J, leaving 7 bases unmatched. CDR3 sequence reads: CASSPGQGMSGANVLTF. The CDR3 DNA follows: TGTGCCAGCAGTCCAGGACAGGGAATGTCTGGGGCCAACGTCCTGACTTTC.

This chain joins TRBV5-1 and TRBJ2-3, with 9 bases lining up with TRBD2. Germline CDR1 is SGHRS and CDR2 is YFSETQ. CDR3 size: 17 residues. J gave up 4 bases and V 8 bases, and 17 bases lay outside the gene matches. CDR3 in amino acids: CASSAGTSLSVADTQYF. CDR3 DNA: TGCGCCAGTAGCGCCGGGACTAGCTTGTCGGTCGCAGATACGCAGTATTTT.